The rows below give T cell receptor beta chains drawn from one sample of a study of blood T cell repertoires in COVID-19. TCRdb's table, derived via immunoSEQ multiplex PCR, lists solely in-frame clones and lacks some. Of roughly 500,000 clones listed, roughly nine tenths are singletons. What was sequenced was PBMCs or T cells enriched from blood (not recorded which). These receptors were collected from an older woman who had recovered from COVID-19. CDR3s include the opening cysteine and the closing phenylalanine or tryptophan. The order of the fields is V gene, J gene, CDR3 protein.

v_call: TRBV6-1
j_call: TRBJ1-1
cdr3_aa: CASSEGRNTEAFF

v_call: TRBV5-1
j_call: TRBJ2-1
cdr3_aa: CASSAGGHNEQFF

v_call: TRBV5-6
j_call: TRBJ1-4
cdr3_aa: CASSRGLANEKLFF

v_call: TRBV24-1
j_call: TRBJ2-2
cdr3_aa: CATSDLLIGGGNTGELFF

v_call: TRBV5-4
j_call: TRBJ2-3
cdr3_aa: CASNPSPSGGTDTQYF

v_call: TRBV2
j_call: TRBJ1-1
cdr3_aa: CASRDSMNTEAFF

v_call: TRBV9
j_call: TRBJ2-2
cdr3_aa: CASSPRSILTGELFF

v_call: TRBV28
j_call: TRBJ2-7
cdr3_aa: CASSSAGVTSSYEQYF

v_call: TRBV18
j_call: TRBJ1-1
cdr3_aa: CASSPQGGTEAFF

v_call: TRBV23-1
j_call: TRBJ2-1
cdr3_aa: CASSQEIGQGPSSSYNEQFF

v_call: TRBV9
j_call: TRBJ1-2
cdr3_aa: CASSSTWTGGASGYTF

v_call: TRBV6-5
j_call: TRBJ1-2
cdr3_aa: CASSSPGGWGYTF

v_call: TRBV24-1
j_call: TRBJ2-3
cdr3_aa: CATGSSVDVNTQYF

v_call: TRBV3-1/TRBV3-2
j_call: TRBJ1-2
cdr3_aa: CASSRGGGQDYGYTF

v_call: TRBV11-3
j_call: TRBJ1-4
cdr3_aa: CASSGGQEKLFF

v_call: TRBV9
j_call: TRBJ1-2
cdr3_aa: CASSAQGDGYTF

v_call: TRBV5-1
j_call: TRBJ2-3
cdr3_aa: CASGLPSGGSTDTQYF

v_call: TRBV5-1
j_call: TRBJ2-1
cdr3_aa: CASGQGTYNEQFF

v_call: TRBV2
j_call: TRBJ1-2
cdr3_aa: CASSRDFNYGYTF

v_call: TRBV6-6
j_call: TRBJ1-4
cdr3_aa: CASSYRDRGGEKLFF

v_call: TRBV5-1
j_call: TRBJ2-3
cdr3_aa: CASSSLGHPGADTQYF

v_call: TRBV27
j_call: TRBJ1-6
cdr3_aa: CASRNRQGADSPLHF

v_call: TRBV18
j_call: TRBJ1-2
cdr3_aa: CASSRAVNNYGYTF

v_call: TRBV24-1
j_call: TRBJ1-6
cdr3_aa: CATSPGLNNSPLHF

v_call: TRBV6-4
j_call: TRBJ1-1
cdr3_aa: CASTGQGEEGEVNTEAFF

v_call: TRBV5-1
j_call: TRBJ1-5
cdr3_aa: CASSPGQVGNQPQHF

v_call: TRBV15
j_call: TRBJ2-1
cdr3_aa: CATSRDRPGLLRANEQFF

v_call: TRBV30
j_call: TRBJ2-1
cdr3_aa: CAWSVDGTSGNEQFF

v_call: TRBV15
j_call: TRBJ2-3
cdr3_aa: CATSRGQGVLTDTQYF

v_call: TRBV12-3/TRBV12-4
j_call: TRBJ1-1
cdr3_aa: CASSPTGNTEAFF

v_call: TRBV28
j_call: TRBJ2-1
cdr3_aa: CASSFFSGGAYNEQFF

v_call: TRBV6-5
j_call: TRBJ1-6
cdr3_aa: CASSYRGGNSPLHF

v_call: TRBV6-6
j_call: TRBJ1-1
cdr3_aa: CASSYGGGTEAFF

v_call: TRBV5-1
j_call: TRBJ2-3
cdr3_aa: CASSLRGGITDTQYF

v_call: TRBV5-8
j_call: TRBJ1-3
cdr3_aa: CASSLGQPGNTIYF

v_call: TRBV2
j_call: TRBJ1-4
cdr3_aa: CASSLSRITNEKLFF

v_call: TRBV7-9
j_call: TRBJ1-2
cdr3_aa: CASSFHSDYGYTF

v_call: TRBV10-3
j_call: TRBJ1-2
cdr3_aa: CAISEGTYYGYTF

v_call: TRBV4-1
j_call: TRBJ2-1
cdr3_aa: CASSQGRGALYNEQFF

v_call: TRBV10-1
j_call: TRBJ2-1
cdr3_aa: CASSEGGGAREQFF

v_call: TRBV5-5
j_call: TRBJ1-4
cdr3_aa: CASSWTENEKLFF

v_call: TRBV14
j_call: TRBJ2-2
cdr3_aa: CASSQDSNRALTGELFF

v_call: TRBV4-1
j_call: TRBJ2-7
cdr3_aa: CASSQQTVVVYEQYF

v_call: TRBV6-6
j_call: TRBJ2-2
cdr3_aa: CASSYRGNTGELFF